The 28 T cell receptor beta chains presented below share a single source sample, sequenced in a study of post-analysis software for immune sequencing data. The TCR beta cDNA libraries carried unique molecular identifiers. TCRdb used MiXCR to reprocess the PCR reads, holding one entry per CDR3 protein. The sample holds roughly 870,000 distinct CDR3 sequences; 53% are singletons and the top ten take about 4.8%. General study findings and limits: Comparison of patients with controls showed five TRBV segments more frequent in patients, TRBV5-6, TRBV5-1 and TRBV20-1 among them.

Which antigens these TCRs recognize remains unknown. Source material: blood. The origin of the receptors is a girl between 5 and 17 years old with multiple sclerosis.

The chain uses TRBV5-5 and TRBJ2-1; a weak D match, TRBD2 (6 bases). The CDR3 covers 16 residues. Germline V gene lookup returns CDR1 SGHKS and CDR2 YYEKEE (reference sequence). V was clipped by 4 bases and J by 4 bases, with 18 bases between them. This CDR3 is CASSPVTGAPYNEQFF. CDR3 bases: TGTGCCAGCAGCCCGGTGACGGGAGCACCATACAATGAGCAGTTCTTC. The full variable domain, rest sourced from reference TRBV5-5 and TRBJ2-1, is DAGVTQSPTHLIKTRGQQVTLRCSPISGHKSVSWYQQVLGQGPQFIFQYYEKEERGRGNFPDRFSARQFPNYSSELNVNALLLGDSALYLCASSPVTGAPYNEQFFGPGTRLTVL.

The chain carries TRBV3-1 and TRBJ1-2; no clear D. CDR3 length: 14 amino acids. Germline-derived CDR1 and CDR2 are LGHDT and YNNKEL (reference sequence). V was clipped by 0 bases and J by 4 bases, with 9 bases between them. CDR3 amino acids: CASSQEGTIYGYTF. DNA for the CDR3: TGTGCCAGCAGCCAAGAGGGCACGATCTATGGCTACACCTTC.

CDR3 DNA: TGTGCCAGCAGCTTAAACATAAACACCTACGAGCAGTACTTC. The encoded protein is CASSLNINTYEQYF. The V and J genes are TRBV7-2 and TRBJ2-7; D unresolved. The CDR3 spans 14 residues. The germline V gene encodes CDR1 SGHTA and CDR2 FQGNSA. The V and J ends lost 2 bases and 2 bases respectively, with 10 bases between them.

The chain has TRBV5-1 and TRBJ2-5; no reliable D call. This CDR3 has 13 residues. The V end lost 3 bases, the J end lost 5 bases, and 11 bases lay between the germline ends. Looked up from germline, CDR1 is SGHRS and CDR2 is YFSETQ. The CDR3 reads CASSSLPGETQYF. CDR3 nucleotides: TGCGCCAGCAGCTCCCTACCCGGGGAGACCCAGTACTTC.

The chain carries TRBV7-9 and TRBJ2-1, with 9 positions matching TRBD2. The V gene's germline CDR1 is SEHNR and CDR2 FQNEAQ (reference sequence). CDR3 length: 16 amino acids. With 6 bases clipped from V and 7 bases from J, the junction kept 13 bases outside the gene matches. DNA of the CDR3: TGTGCCAGCAGTCTTAGCGGGGGAAGGCGGTTGAATGAGCAGTTCTTC. This gives the protein CASSLSGGRRLNEQFF.

This clonotype was picked up a small number of times. This chain connects TRBV27 to TRBJ2-5; 7 bases fit TRBD2. This CDR3 contains 15 residues. CDR1 and CDR2 (germline): MNHEY, SMNVEV (reference sequence). Germline trimming cut 4 bases from V and 5 bases from J; bases unmatched to any gene: 10. This CDR3 reads CASSSLGGTGETQYF. The CDR3 nucleotides read TGTGCCAGCAGTTCACTCGGGGGGACCGGGGAGACCCAGTACTTC.

This clonotype has only a few counts. V is TRBV29-1 and J is TRBJ2-3; 8 bases are shared with TRBD1. The ends lost 0 bases at V and 4 bases at J; junction bases unmatched: 15. This CDR3 has 18 residues. Germline-derived CDR1 and CDR2 are SQVTM and ANQGSEA. CDR3 DNA sequence: TGCAGCGTTGAAGAAGGGTACGGAGGGACAGGCGGGTCAGATACGCAGTATTTT. It translates to CSVEEGYGGTGGSDTQYF.

The gene calls are TRBV7-8 and TRBJ2-7; D is perhaps TRBD2 (6 bases). The V end was cut by 6 bases, the J end by 2 bases, with 14 bases between. This CDR3 spans 14 amino acids. Germline V gene sequence: CDR1 SGHVS, CDR2 FQNEAQ. The CDR3 region is CASRGGKETYEQYF. In DNA, the CDR3 is TGTGCCAGCAGGGGGGGAAAGGAAACCTACGAGCAGTACTTC.

Ten or more counts support this clonotype. The chain has TRBV7-2 and TRBJ2-7; D is undetermined. This CDR3 contains 11 residues. Germline loops: CDR1 SGHTA, CDR2 FQGNSA. V lost 6 bases and J lost 4, with 7 bases in between. CDR3 loop: CASSDRYEQYF. The CDR3 coding sequence is TGTGCCAGCAGTGACCGTTACGAGCAGTACTTC.

The genes are TRBV18 and TRBJ2-5; D is undetermined. Per germline, CDR1 KGHSH and CDR2 LQKENI. V lost 6 bases to trimming and J lost 11 bases, with 16 bases between them. The CDR3 spans 12 residues. CDR3 DNA sequence: TGTGCCAGCTCCTATGCCAACTACGGGCAGTACTTC. Residues: CASSYANYGQYF.

The rearrangement joins TRBV29-1 to TRBJ2-1; no clear D gene. The CDR3 extends over 12 amino acids. The ends were cut back, 4 bases at V and 9 bases at J, with 13 bases in the middle. Looked up from germline, CDR1 is SQVTM and CDR2 is ANQGSEA. The chain's CDR3 is CSVVGRYGEQFF. In DNA, the CDR3 is TGCAGCGTTGTAGGTAGATATGGTGAGCAGTTCTTC.

This clonotype was recorded many times. The genes are TRBV4-1 and TRBJ2-1; 7 bases line up with TRBD2. From germline, CDR1 is MGHRA and CDR2 YSYEKL. V was clipped by 4 bases and J by 1 base; unmatched bases: 4. The CDR3 runs to 15 residues. In DNA form, the CDR3 reads TGCGCCAGCAGCCCAGAGCGGGGATCCTACAATGAGCAGTTCTTC. Amino acid sequence: CASSPERGSYNEQFF.

This clonotype was found a few times. V is TRBV3-1 and J is TRBJ2-7, with a weak D call TRBD1 (5 bases). Germline V lookup: CDR1 LGHDT, CDR2 YNNKEL (reference sequence). This CDR3 is built from 16 residues. The V end lost 0 bases, the J end lost 3 bases, and 15 bases lay between the germline ends. CDR3 protein: CASSQDWGSWNYEQYF. The CDR3 DNA sequence: TGTGCCAGCAGCCAAGATTGGGGCTCATGGAACTACGAGCAGTACTTC.

J is TRBJ2-7 and V is TRBV20-1; 8 positions agree with TRBD1. In germline, CDR1 is DFQATT, CDR2 SNEGSKA (reference sequence). The CDR3 has 15 amino acids. V gave up 2 bases and J gave up 2 bases; unmatched junction bases: 8. The CDR3 spells CSARRGQGSPYEQYF. The CDR3 DNA reads as TGCAGTGCTAGACGAGGACAGGGCTCTCCCTACGAGCAGTACTTC.

This clonotype was detected only a few times. V is TRBV11-2 and J is TRBJ2-5; tentative D call: TRBD1 (6 bases). Deletions cut 5 bases from V and 5 bases from J, with 24 bases between. CDR1 and CDR2 from the germline V gene are SGHAT and FQNNGV. The CDR3 consists of 17 residues. CDR3 amino acids: CASSRYRTVGSYETQYF. The DNA of the CDR3 is TGTGCCAGCAGCCGCTACCGGACAGTGGGATCGTATGAGACCCAGTACTTC.

V and J are TRBV7-2 and TRBJ2-7, with 7 bases lining up with TRBD2. Germline values: CDR1 SGHTA, CDR2 FQGNSA. V dropped 5 bases and J dropped 6; count of bases not matched to a gene: 10. CDR3 length: 14 residues. DNA of the CDR3: TGTGCCAGCAGCAGGGTCGGGGGGAATGGCGAGCAGTACTTC. This encodes CASSRVGGNGEQYF.

This chain uses TRBV20-1 with TRBJ2-3; weak D call: TRBD2 (5 bases). Per the germline V gene, CDR1 is DFQATT and CDR2 is SNEGSKA (reference sequence). The CDR3 is 15 residues long. The germline V and J ends were trimmed by 0 bases and 1 base, with 11 bases remaining between them. In DNA, the CDR3 is TGCAGTGCTAGAGAGGGTAGCGTGGGCACAGATACGCAGTATTTT. Protein: CSAREGSVGTDTQYF.

The chain couples TRBV20-1 to TRBJ2-4, with 16 bases matching TRBD2. Trimming removed 2 bases from V and 3 bases from J; junction bases left unmatched: 7. Germline lookup yields CDR1 DFQATT and CDR2 SNEGSKA (reference sequence). This CDR3 region has 18 residues. The CDR3 here is CSARPGLAGGRIKNIQYF. The CDR3 bases are TGCAGTGCTAGACCGGGACTAGCGGGAGGGAGGATCAAAAACATTCAGTACTTC.

This clonotype was seen only a few times. The rearrangement links TRBV7-2 to TRBJ1-2; weak D call: TRBD1 (6 bases). CDR1 and CDR2 from the germline V gene are SGHTA and FQGNSA. The CDR3 loop spans 12 amino acids. V was clipped by 5 bases and J by 5 bases, with 9 bases between them. CDR3 protein: CASSQGQYGYTF. CDR3 DNA sequence: TGTGCCAGCAGCCAAGGACAGTATGGCTACACCTTC.

On this clonotype: Germline is not matched at one junction end, which may reflect a read error. The rearrangement joins TRBV5-1 to TRBJ2-3; 9 nucleotides line up with TRBD1. Germline CDR1 is SGHRS and CDR2 is YFSETQ. The CDR3 sequence is 14 residues long. The CDR3 DNA reads TGCGTCAGCAGCTTTAACAGGGGGCAGGATACGCAGTATTTT. Its translation is CVSSFNRGQDTQYF.

This chain uses TRBV5-1 with TRBJ2-1, with TRBD2 matching 7 bases. V shed 4 bases, J shed 11 bases, and the junction held 3 bases outside the gene matches. This CDR3 contains 11 residues. Germline CDR1 and CDR2: SGHRS and YFSETQ. The CDR3 here is CASSKLAKQFF. The CDR3 nucleotides are TGCGCCAGCAGCAAACTAGCGAAGCAGTTCTTC.

The V and J genes are TRBV28 and TRBJ2-7; TRBD1 matches 7 bases. The CDR3 is made up of 15 amino acids. Germline V gene sequence: CDR1 MDHEN, CDR2 SYDVKM. The trim removed 2 bases at V and 3 bases at J, leaving 7 bases unmatched. CDR3 in DNA: TGTGCCAGCAGTTTAGGGACAGAATTAGGCTACGAGCAGTACTTC. It codes for CASSLGTELGYEQYF.

This clonotype has a handful of counts. V gene TRBV29-1 combines with J gene TRBJ2-2, with 7 bases identical to TRBD2. CDR1 and CDR2 from the germline V gene are SQVTM and ANQGSEA. The ends lost 4 bases at V and 2 bases at J; junction bases unmatched: 1. The CDR3 has 13 amino acids. The chain's CDR3 is CSVAGGNTGELFF. The CDR3 region has the DNA TGCAGCGTTGCGGGAGGAAACACCGGGGAGCTGTTTTTT.

The genes are TRBV6-2 or TRBV6-3 and TRBJ2-4; no reliable D call. The DNA matches TRBJ2-7 better at its end, which makes the J call doubtful. The length of the CDR3 is 15 residues. Looked up from germline, CDR1 is MNHEY and CDR2 is SVGEGT. The CDR3 spells CANTPAPPGSYEQYF. As DNA, the CDR3 is TGTGCCAACACACCGGCCCCCCCGGGCTCCTACGAGCAGTACTTC.

V gene TRBV5-6 combines with J gene TRBJ2-4, with 7 nucleotides matching TRBD1. The J call may be mistaken, given a closer DNA end match to TRBJ2-7. Germline assignment: CDR1 SGHDT and CDR2 YYEEEE. The CDR3 sequence is 16 residues long. CDR3: CASSLEDRSPMGEQYF. DNA for the CDR3: TGTGCCAGCAGCTTGGAGGACAGGTCCCCGATGGGCGAGCAGTACTTC.

This chain uses TRBV6-5 with TRBJ2-3, with 12 bases identical to TRBD2. Germline V gene sequence: CDR1 MNHEY, CDR2 SVGAGI. Losses at the gene ends were 4 bases for V and 4 bases for J; bases not matched to a gene: 6. The CDR3 is 16 amino acids. This CDR3 is CASSFLTSGRPDTQYF. CDR3 in DNA: TGTGCCAGCAGTTTCTTAACTAGCGGGAGGCCAGATACGCAGTATTTT.

The rearrangement uses TRBV7-9 and TRBJ2-3, with 11 bases fitting TRBD2. The CDR3 covers 18 residues. The V gene end was trimmed by 1 base and the J gene end by 9 bases; junction bases not matched to a gene: 15. CDR1 SEHNR and CDR2 FQNEAQ come from the germline V gene (reference sequence). As DNA, the CDR3 is TGTGCCAGCAGCTTAGGGGCTAGCGGGAGGCCCCCCGACAAGACGCAGTATTTT. Its translation is CASSLGASGRPPDKTQYF.

The V gene is TRBV6-2 or TRBV6-3, the J gene TRBJ2-7, with D unresolved. The CDR3 spans 13 residues. The V end was cut by 7 bases, the J end by 3 bases, with 13 bases between. Germline V gives CDR1 MNHEY, CDR2 SVGEGT. This CDR3 reads CASTGPGFYEQYF. The CDR3 coding sequence is TGTGCCAGCACCGGGCCAGGTTTCTACGAGCAGTACTTC.